This T cell receptor (beta chain) was recovered during a study of T cell responses to AZD1222 COVID-19 vaccine. V dropped 3 bases and J dropped 0 bases, with 15 bases sitting between them. Germline V lookup: CDR1 LGHDT, CDR2 YNNKEL (reference sequence). The CDR3 spans 16 residues. Profiling relied on immunoSEQ multiplex PCR, and the TCRdb table lists in-frame clones only, not all of them. This sample has about 86,000 clones; 88% occur once, and the top ten carry about 7.1%. Study-wide findings and caveats: Only after the peak T cell response were repertoires sampled. Donors skewed white British and female; clonal diversity was possibly underestimated. Seropositive at baseline were only six or seven AZD1222 recipients.

Pooling covered second doses at about 4 or about 12 weeks. Note on this clone: Its target is unknown.

The chain employs TRBV3-1 (or the pseudogene TRBV3-2) and TRBJ2-7, with a tentative D call TRBD2 (6 bases). The source was peripheral blood, collected 28 days after the second AZD1222 dose. The clonotype originates from an adult who received the AZD1222 COVID-19 vaccine. Here the CDR3 DNA reads TGTGCCAGCAGCCATTATGCCGATAGCGGCTCCTACGAGCAGTACTTC. Protein: CASSHYADSGSYEQYF.